This record covers a single T cell receptor beta chain. Its antigen is not identified. This entry belongs to a study of cytotoxic CD8 clonotypes in ibrutinib-treated CLL. The study's findings and limits: Increased clonality at ibrutinib response gave way to a return toward baseline at progression.

Trimming removed 6 bases at V and 0 bases at J, with 9 bases between. This CDR3 is built from 14 residues. Per germline, CDR1 LGHNT and CDR2 FRNRAP. The data were produced by immunoSEQ multiplex PCR, yet TCRdb's version contains in-frame clones alone and is incomplete. The repertoire holds approximately 80,000 clones, with about 82% as singletons. This chain connects TRBV12-5 to TRBJ1-3; weak D call: TRBD1 (6 bases). This specimen consisted of PBMCs, obtained before ibrutinib treatment. This clonotype was obtained from a human donor with chronic lymphocytic leukemia. For the CDR3, the DNA is TGTGCTAGTGGAACAGGGTACTCTGGAAACACCATATATTTT. Translation: CASGTGYSGNTIYF.